Listed here is a single T cell receptor (beta chain). Its target is unknown. The data were obtained in a study of shared clonotypes between healthy human individuals. Naive CD8 cells, CD45RO-negative and positively selected for CCR7, excluded terminally differentiated effector memory CD45RA+ cells. The V and J ends lost 5 bases and 0 bases, in that order; junction bases with no gene match: 7. CDR1 is SEHNR and CDR2 is FQNEAQ in the germline V gene (reference sequence). This CDR3 contains 15 residues. Each subset's genomic DNA was split evenly across several immunoSEQ plates. The assay was immunoSEQ multiplex PCR, and TCRdb's table has in-frame clones only and misses some. The profile shows more than 2 million clones, approximately 94% of them singletons. Points from the study as a whole: Compared with memory subsets, naive subsets generally had larger estimated richness. Rarefaction curves obtained for sorted subsets showed sequencing incomplete despite large depth.

The clonotype originates from a man aged 18-30 years in good health. This chain links TRBV7-9 with TRBJ2-7, with TRBD2 matching over 7 bases. The specimen was naive CD8+ T cells sorted from blood. DNA of the CDR3: TGTGCCAGCAGCCCCAATCGGGAGGCCTCCTACGAGCAGTACTTC. It codes for CASSPNREASYEQYF.